The subject of this entry is one TCR beta chain. The iRepertoire nested amplicon-rescue multiplex PCR amplified TCR alpha and beta CDR3s from RNA. Tissue mRNA or PBMC total RNA, about 85-400 ng, went into one-step reverse transcription and amplification. In TCRdb, the multiplex PCR reads were re-called with MiXCR into one record per CDR3 protein. The sample includes fewer than 200,000 distinct CDR3 sequences, under 55% seen only once; the top ten take 5.2%. These data originate in a study of glioma-infiltrating T cells. Germline assignment: CDR1 MNHEY and CDR2 SMNVEV (reference sequence). This CDR3 has 13 amino acids. The V gene end was trimmed by 6 bases and the J gene end by 4 bases; junction bases not matched to a gene: 5.

The V and J genes are TRBV27 and TRBJ1-2; 7 bases are shared with TRBD1. What was sequenced was glioma tissue, nonneoplastic brain tissue, or PBMCs (not recorded which). The sequence was collected from a human donor with low-grade glioma or glioblastoma, undergoing nonglioma brain surgery, or in good health (not recorded which). The DNA for the CDR3 is TGTGCCAGCAGCACGACAGGGATCTATGGCTACACCTTC. It translates to CASSTTGIYGYTF.